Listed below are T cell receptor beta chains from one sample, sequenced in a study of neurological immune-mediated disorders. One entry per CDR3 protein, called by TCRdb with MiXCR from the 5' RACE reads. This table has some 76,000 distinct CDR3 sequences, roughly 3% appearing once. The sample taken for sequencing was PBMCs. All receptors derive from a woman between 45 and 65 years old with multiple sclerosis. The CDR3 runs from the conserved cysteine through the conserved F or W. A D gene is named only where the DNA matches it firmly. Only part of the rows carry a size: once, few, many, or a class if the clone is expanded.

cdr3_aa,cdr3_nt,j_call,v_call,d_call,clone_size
CASSQDNMVGSGANVLTF,TGTGCCAGCAGCCAAGATAACATGGTTGGCTCTGGGGCCAACGTCCTGACTTTC,TRBJ2-6,TRBV4-2,NA,many
CASSYSAGSFSGSTDTQYF,TGTGCCAGCAGTTACTCAGCGGGGAGTTTTAGCGGGAGCACAGATACGCAGTATTTT,TRBJ2-3,TRBV6-5,TRBD2,many
CSASPSGYSYEQYF,TGCAGTGCTTCGCCCAGCGGATACTCCTACGAGCAGTACTTC,TRBJ2-7,TRBV20-1,NA,many
CASSLRLAGGPDTQYF,TGTGCCAGCAGCTTAAGACTAGCGGGGGGGCCGGATACGCAGTATTTT,TRBJ2-3,TRBV13,TRBD2,many
CSAPVQGTSYNEQFF,TGCAGTGCCCCGGTGCAGGGGACATCCTACAATGAGCAGTTCTTC,TRBJ2-1,TRBV20-1,NA,many
CASSLIPAGAGNEQFF,TGTGCCAGCAGCTTAATTCCAGCGGGGGCCGGAAATGAGCAGTTCTTC,TRBJ2-1,TRBV7-6,TRBD2,few
CASSVTSRGHTTNEKLFF,TGTGCCAGCAGTGTAACCTCACGAGGACACACAACTAATGAAAAACTGTTTTTT,TRBJ1-4,TRBV28,NA,NA
CASSGLAGEDTQYF,TGCGCCAGCAGCGGCCTAGCGGGAGAAGATACGCAGTATTTT,TRBJ2-3,TRBV5-1,TRBD2,many
CASSWVPGGNQPQHF,TGTGCCAGCAGCTGGGTACCGGGGGGCAATCAGCCCCAGCATTTT,TRBJ1-5,TRBV5-5,NA,many
CSASHPGHFSYEQYF,TGCAGTGCTAGCCACCCCGGACACTTCTCCTACGAGCAGTACTTC,TRBJ2-7,TRBV20-1,NA,many
CASSAWTVTDTQYF,TGTGCCAGCAGTGCCTGGACGGTCACAGATACGCAGTATTTT,TRBJ2-3,TRBV2,NA,many
CATTGEGLLTDTQYF,TGTGCCACTACAGGGGAGGGTCTCCTCACAGATACGCAGTATTTT,TRBJ2-3,TRBV7-9,NA,many
CASSRWTGPIRGYNEQFF,TGTGCCAGCAGCCGGTGGACAGGGCCCATAAGAGGCTACAATGAGCAGTTCTTC,TRBJ2-1,TRBV14,TRBD1,many